The next 15 T cell receptor beta chains were all read from a single sample in a study of cytomegalovirus exposure and HLA in healthy donors (dated by TCRdb to the late 2010s). Library generation was performed with the immunoSEQ multiplex PCR assay. For the multiplex PCR, a mixture combining 60 forward primers for TCR Vbeta segments and 13 reverse primers for TCR Jbeta segments was used. TCRdb provides this immuneACCESS table in a form limited to in-frame rearrangements. Some clones are lacking; in checked studies, under half of them reflect an unresolved V gene, and why the rest are absent is not known. In this sample the table shows roughly 110,000 clones, roughly 80% of which occur a single time. The top ten hold roughly a fifth of the sample. Sequencing was carried out using PBMCs. The receptors originated from a man aged 25 to 40 in good health and CMV-seropositive.

About this clone: Because the CDR3's place on the DNA is in doubt, the DNA is left out and the CDR3 is given as listed by TCRdb. The rearrangement joins TRBV19 to TRBJ1-2; the table's D gene call, TRBD1, was not cross checked with the DNA. The CDR3 extends over 15 residues, inclusive of both ends. The germline CDR1 and CDR2 sequences are LNHDA and SQIVND (reference sequence). The CDR3 spells CASTSVGQAIYGYTF.

The rearrangement joins TRBV5-4 to TRBJ2-5, with D perhaps matching TRBD2 (7 bases). V was cut by 1 base and J by 2 bases, with 12 bases left in between. This CDR3 has 15 residues. CDR1 is SGHNT and CDR2 is YYREEE in the germline V gene (reference sequence). CDR3 nucleotide sequence: TGTGCCAGCAGCTTGATAGGGGGGGGGCAAGAGACCCAGTACTTC. Protein sequence: CASSLIGGGQETQYF.

The V gene is TRBV7-9, the J gene TRBJ2-7; 10 bases map to TRBD2. Germline-derived CDR1 and CDR2 are SEHNR and FQNEAQ (reference sequence). The CDR3 is made up of 15 amino acids. J was trimmed by 3 bases and V by 1 base; bases with no gene match: 3. For the CDR3, the DNA is TGTGCCAGCAGCTTAGGGACTAGCGGCCACTACGAGCAGTACGTC. This sequence encodes CASSLGTSGHYEQYV.

This chain connects TRBV6-4 to TRBJ1-5; 9 bases agree with TRBD1. This CDR3 contains 15 residues. Germline V lookup: CDR1 MRHNA, CDR2 SNTAGT. With 6 bases clipped from V and 5 bases from J, the junction kept 8 bases outside the gene matches. The CDR3 reads CASSRTGERDQPQHF. The CDR3 DNA follows: TGTGCCAGCAGCAGGACAGGGGAGCGGGATCAGCCCCAGCATTTT.

The chain combines TRBV7-9 with TRBJ1-2; D might be TRBD1 (6 bases). The CDR3 contains 15 residues. The V end lost 5 bases, the J end lost 8 bases, and 21 bases lay between the germline ends. Germline lookup yields CDR1 SEHNR and CDR2 FQNEAQ (reference sequence). The CDR3 sequence: CASSASRQVTGGYTF. The CDR3 nucleotides are TGTGCCAGCAGCGCGTCAAGACAGGTTACGGGAGGCTACACCTTC.

This chain joins TRBV5-5 and TRBJ1-1, with 9 bases aligning to TRBD1. CDR3 length equals 18 residues. The germline gives CDR1 SGHKS, CDR2 YYEKEE (reference sequence). The V and J ends lost 3 bases and 5 bases, in that order; junction bases with no gene match: 17. The CDR3 is CASSSLWDRETILTEAFF. The DNA of the CDR3 is TGTGCCAGCAGCTCTCTGTGGGACAGGGAAACTATTTTAACTGAAGCTTTCTTT.

The chain recombines TRBV10-1 with TRBJ1-2, with TRBD1 matching over 7 bases. V trimming: 2 bases; J trimming: 1 base; junction bases outside the gene matches: 10. This CDR3 comprises 17 residues. Germline loops: CDR1 WNHNN, CDR2 SYGVQD (reference sequence). CDR3 sequence reads: CASSEVIGTVVNYGYTF. The CDR3 nucleotides are TGCGCCAGCAGTGAGGTAATCGGGACAGTGGTTAACTATGGCTACACCTTC.

This rearrangement joins TRBV18 to TRBJ1-1, with TRBD1 matching over 10 bases. Germline lookup yields CDR1 KGHSH and CDR2 LQKENI. The CDR3 runs 13 residues. Losses at the gene ends were 6 bases for V and 7 bases for J; bases not matched to a gene: 5. The CDR3, as DNA: TGTGCCAGCTCCCTTGGACAGGGGGATGAAGCTTTCTTT. Translating it yields CASSLGQGDEAFF.

The J gene is TRBJ2-7, the V gene TRBV30; 8 nucleotides agree with TRBD1. J gave up 12 bases and V 1 base, and 8 bases lay outside the gene matches. The germline CDR1 and CDR2 sequences are GTSNPN and SVGIG (reference sequence). The CDR3 runs to 12 residues. The DNA for the CDR3 is TGTGCCTGGAGTGCCTCGACAGGGGTTCGGTACTTC. Translating it yields CAWSASTGVRYF.

This clone was picked up one time. The chain couples TRBV7-2 to TRBJ2-5; TRBD2 matches at 9 bases. With 1 base clipped from V and 5 bases from J, the junction kept 14 bases outside the gene matches. The germline V gene encodes CDR1 SGHTA and CDR2 FQGNSA. The CDR3 runs to 18 residues. CDR3 DNA: TGTGCCAGCAGCTTAGGCGGCGGGGGGGCCAGTAGATGGGAGACCCAGTACTTC. Translating it yields CASSLGGGGASRWETQYF.

The CDR3 spells CASSPAWARTDTQYF. The DNA of the CDR3 is TGTGCCAGCAGCCCCGCCTGGGCTCGCACAGATACGCAGTATTTT. The V call is TRBV4-2, the J call TRBJ2-3; D unclear. CDR3 length equals 15 residues. V was trimmed by 4 bases and J by 1 base, leaving 12 bases between them. Per the germline V gene, CDR1 is LGHNA and CDR2 is YNFKEQ.

The rearrangement links TRBV6-5 to TRBJ1-2, with D perhaps TRBD1 (5 bases). The CDR3 is 14 residues long. Trimming pared 2 bases from V and 6 bases from J, leaving 13 bases between. The V gene's germline CDR1 is MNHEY and CDR2 SVGAGI. In nucleotides, the CDR3 is TGTGCCAGCAGTTACAATGGACATGAAAATGGCTACACCTTC. It is translated as CASSYNGHENGYTF.

V gene TRBV28 combines with J gene TRBJ2-1; D unclear. Trimming removed 1 base from V and 2 bases from J, with 6 bases in between. Germline loops: CDR1 MDHEN, CDR2 SYDVKM. This CDR3 spans 14 amino acids. In DNA form, the CDR3 reads TGTGCCAGCAGTTTATACGGAGCCTACAATGAGCAGTTCTTC. Its translation: CASSLYGAYNEQFF.

Written as DNA, the CDR3 is TGTGCCAGCTCACCACTGGCGGGGCAAGCTAATGAAAAACTGTTTTTT. Residues: CASSPLAGQANEKLFF. The genes are TRBV18 and TRBJ1-4, with D possibly TRBD1 on 5 matching bases. V gave up 1 base and J gave up 3 bases, with 12 bases separating them. CDR1 and CDR2 (germline): KGHSH, LQKENI. This CDR3 spans 16 amino acids.

The sample holds a few counts of this clone. This chain uses TRBV6-1 with TRBJ1-1, with D uncertain. Germline CDR1 is MNHNS and CDR2 is SASEGT. Trimming shortened V by 3 bases and J by 2 bases, and 13 bases separated the two germline ends. The CDR3 runs to 15 residues. CDR3 sequence (DNA): TGTGCCAGCAGTGATGGGCTCGGGATAAACACTGAAGCTTTCTTT. Encoded protein: CASSDGLGINTEAFF.